This T cell receptor (beta chain) stems from a study of blood T cell repertoires in COVID-19. Participants spanned ages about 18 to 90 years and resided in roughly 22 US areas. Germline assignment: CDR1 MNHEY and CDR2 SVGEGT. The CDR3 loop spans 15 amino acids. J was trimmed by 2 bases and V by 6 bases; bases with no gene match: 10. Assay used: immunoSEQ multiplex PCR; TCRdb lists only in-frame clones, some missing. The data hold some 150,000 clones, with 84% observed a single time. V is TRBV6-2 or TRBV6-3 and J is TRBJ2-7; 7 bases line up with TRBD2. The sequenced sample consisted of PBMCs or T cells enriched from blood (not recorded which). The source of this sequence is a woman aged 45-59 years who had been exposed to COVID-19. The DNA for the CDR3 is TGTGCCAGCAGCCTCCGCCGGGAGGCCCCCTACGAGCAGTACTTC. This sequence encodes CASSLRREAPYEQYF.